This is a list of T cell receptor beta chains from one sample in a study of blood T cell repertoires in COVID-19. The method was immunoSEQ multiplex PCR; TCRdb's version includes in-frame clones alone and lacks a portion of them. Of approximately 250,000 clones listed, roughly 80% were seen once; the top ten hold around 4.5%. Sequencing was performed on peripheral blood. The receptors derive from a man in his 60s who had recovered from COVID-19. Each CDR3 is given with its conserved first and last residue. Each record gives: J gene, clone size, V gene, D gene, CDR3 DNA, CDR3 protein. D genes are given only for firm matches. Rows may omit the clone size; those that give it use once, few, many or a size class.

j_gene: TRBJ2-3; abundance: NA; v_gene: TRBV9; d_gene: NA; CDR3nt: TGTGCCAGCAGCGTAAGAGAGGGATTCACAGATACGCAGTATTTT; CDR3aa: CASSVREGFTDTQYF
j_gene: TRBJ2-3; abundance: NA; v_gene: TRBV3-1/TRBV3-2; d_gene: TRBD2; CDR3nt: TGTGCCAGCAGCCAAGAGATAGCGGGAGGCACAGATACGCAGTATTTT; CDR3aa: CASSQEIAGGTDTQYF
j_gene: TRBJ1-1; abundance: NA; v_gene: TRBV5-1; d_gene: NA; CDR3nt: TGCGCCAGCAGCTTGGCAGGGGAAGCTTTCTTT; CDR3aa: CASSLAGEAFF
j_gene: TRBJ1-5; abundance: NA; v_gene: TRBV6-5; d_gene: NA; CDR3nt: TGTGCCAGCAGTTACACACAGGGCGCGCCCCAGCATTTT; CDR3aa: CASSYTQGAPQHF
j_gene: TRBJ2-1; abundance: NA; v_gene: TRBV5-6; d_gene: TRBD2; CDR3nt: TGTGCCAGCAGCTCGACTAGCGGAAACTACAATGAGCAGTTCTTC; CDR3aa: CASSSTSGNYNEQFF
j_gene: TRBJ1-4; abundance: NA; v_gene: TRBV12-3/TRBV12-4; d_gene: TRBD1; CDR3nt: TGTGCCAGCAGTAGGGACAGGGGGGAAAAACTGTTTTTT; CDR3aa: CASSRDRGEKLFF
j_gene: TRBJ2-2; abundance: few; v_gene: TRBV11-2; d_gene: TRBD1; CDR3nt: TGTGCCAGCAGCTCGAACAGGGGAACCGGGGAGCTGTTTTTT; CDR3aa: CASSSNRGTGELFF
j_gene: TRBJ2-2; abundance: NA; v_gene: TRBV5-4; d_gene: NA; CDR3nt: TGTGCCAGCAGCTTGGGGAGGGCCGACACCGGGGAGCTGTTTTTT; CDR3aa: CASSLGRADTGELFF
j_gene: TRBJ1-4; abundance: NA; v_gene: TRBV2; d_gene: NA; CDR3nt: TGTGCCAGCAGGCGGGACGGTACTAATGAAAAACTGTTTTTT; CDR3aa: CASRRDGTNEKLFF
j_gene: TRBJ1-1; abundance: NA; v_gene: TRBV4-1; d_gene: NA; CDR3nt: TGCGCCAGCAGCCAAGATCAAATGAACACTGAAGCTTTCTTT; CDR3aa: CASSQDQMNTEAFF
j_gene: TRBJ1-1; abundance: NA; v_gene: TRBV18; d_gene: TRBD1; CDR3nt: TGTGCCAGCTCACCACCGACGGGACAGCGGAACACTGAAGCTTTCTTT; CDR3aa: CASSPPTGQRNTEAFF
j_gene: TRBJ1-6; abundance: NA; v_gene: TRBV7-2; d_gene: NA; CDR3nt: TGTGCCAGCAGCCGTCAAGGGGCCTCCTATAATTCACCCCTCCACTTT; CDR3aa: CASSRQGASYNSPLHF
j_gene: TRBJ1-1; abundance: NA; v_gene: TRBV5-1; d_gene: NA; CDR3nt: TGCGCCAGCAGCTTCGCGGCGAACACTGAAGCTTTCTTT; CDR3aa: CASSFAANTEAFF
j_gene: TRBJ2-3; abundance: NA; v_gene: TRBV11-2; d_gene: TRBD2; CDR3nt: TGTGCCAGCAGCATCGGGACTAGCGGGGGAACAGATACGCAGTATTTT; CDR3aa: CASSIGTSGGTDTQYF
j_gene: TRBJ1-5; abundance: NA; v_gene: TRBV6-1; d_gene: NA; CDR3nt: TGTGCCACCATGCATGGCAGGGATAATCAGCCCCAGCATTTT; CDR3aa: CATMHGRDNQPQHF
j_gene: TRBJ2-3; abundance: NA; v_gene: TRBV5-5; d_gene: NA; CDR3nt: TGTGCCAGCAGCCGGTTTAGCACAGATACGCAGTATTTT; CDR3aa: CASSRFSTDTQYF
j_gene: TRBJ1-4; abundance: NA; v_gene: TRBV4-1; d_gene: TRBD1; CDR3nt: TGCGCCAGCAGCCAGACGTACAGGGGCGGGAATGAAAAACTGTTTTTT; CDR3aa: CASSQTYRGGNEKLFF
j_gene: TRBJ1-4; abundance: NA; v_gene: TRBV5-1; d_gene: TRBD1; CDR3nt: TGCGCCAGCAGCACCGGACAGGGGGTAGCTAATGAAAAACTGTTTTTT; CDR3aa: CASSTGQGVANEKLFF
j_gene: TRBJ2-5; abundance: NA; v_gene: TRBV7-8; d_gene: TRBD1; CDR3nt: TGTGCCAGCAGCTTAGTTTCTAGGACAGGGCAAGAGACCCAGTACTTC; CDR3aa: CASSLVSRTGQETQYF
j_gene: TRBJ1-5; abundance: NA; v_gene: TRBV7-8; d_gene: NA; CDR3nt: TGTGCCAGCAGCTTATCTGAGGTCCTTAGAAATCAGCCCCAGCATTTT; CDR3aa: CASSLSEVLRNQPQHF
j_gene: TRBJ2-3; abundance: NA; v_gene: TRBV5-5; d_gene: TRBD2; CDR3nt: TGTGCCAGCAGCTTGTTTGCTAGCGGGGGGGCTGCAGATACGCAGTATTTT; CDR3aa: CASSLFASGGAADTQYF
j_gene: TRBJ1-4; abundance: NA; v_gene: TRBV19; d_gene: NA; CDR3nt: TGTGCCAGTAGTACCTGGACAGCCGCAACTAATGAAAAACTGTTTTTT; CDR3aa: CASSTWTAATNEKLFF
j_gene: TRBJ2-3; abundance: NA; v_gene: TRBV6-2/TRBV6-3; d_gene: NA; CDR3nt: TGTGCCAGCAGTTTCATTTTCCGGGACTCTATAACTAGCACAGATACGCAGTATTTT; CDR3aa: CASSFIFRDSITSTDTQYF
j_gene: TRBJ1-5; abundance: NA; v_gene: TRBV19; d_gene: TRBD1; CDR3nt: TGTGCCAGTAGTATACTTCAGGGGGGACGCAATCAGCCCCAGCATTTT; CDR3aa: CASSILQGGRNQPQHF
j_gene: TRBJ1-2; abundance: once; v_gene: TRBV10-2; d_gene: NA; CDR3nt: TGCGCCAGCAGTGAGTCTTTACTTAATGGCTACACCTTC; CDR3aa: CASSESLLNGYTF
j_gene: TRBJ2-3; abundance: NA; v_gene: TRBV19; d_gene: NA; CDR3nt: TGTGCCAGTAGTGGTCACGGAGCTAGCACAGATACGCAGTATTTT; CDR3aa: CASSGHGASTDTQYF
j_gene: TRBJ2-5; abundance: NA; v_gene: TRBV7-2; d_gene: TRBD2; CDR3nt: TGTGCCAGCAGCCCCCCCCGAGGTAGCGGGGGGGAGACCCAGTACTTC; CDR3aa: CASSPPRGSGGETQYF
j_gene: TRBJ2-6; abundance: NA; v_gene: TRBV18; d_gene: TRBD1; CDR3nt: TGTGCCAGCTCACCACTCGGGACAGGTTTCTCTGGGGCCAACGTCCTGACTTTC; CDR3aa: CASSPLGTGFSGANVLTF
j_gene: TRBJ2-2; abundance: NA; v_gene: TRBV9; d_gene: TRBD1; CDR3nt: TGTGCCAGCAGCGCCCAGGGGGTTGCCGGGGAGCTGTTTTTT; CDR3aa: CASSAQGVAGELFF
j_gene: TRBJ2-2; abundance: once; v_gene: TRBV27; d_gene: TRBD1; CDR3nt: TGTGCCAGCAGTGTGACAGGGTACACCGGGGAGCTGTTTTTT; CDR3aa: CASSVTGYTGELFF
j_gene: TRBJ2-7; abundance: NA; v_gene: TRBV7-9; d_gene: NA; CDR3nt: TGTGCCAGCAGCTTAAGCGGCTACGAGCAGTACTTC; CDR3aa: CASSLSGYEQYF
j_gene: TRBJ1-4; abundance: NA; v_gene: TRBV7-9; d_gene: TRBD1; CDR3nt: TGTGCCAGCAGCTTAGCGGGACAGGGGGCAACTAATGAAAAACTGTTTTTT; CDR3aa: CASSLAGQGATNEKLFF
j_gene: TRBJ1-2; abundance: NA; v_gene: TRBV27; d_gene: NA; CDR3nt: TGTGCCAGCAGTTTTGGGAGTGCTAGCGGCTACACCTTC; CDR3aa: CASSFGSASGYTF
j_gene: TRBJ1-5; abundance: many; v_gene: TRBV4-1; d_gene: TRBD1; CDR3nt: TGCGCCAGCAGCGGTCCGGGACAGGGGCTTCAGCCCCAGCATTTT; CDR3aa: CASSGPGQGLQPQHF
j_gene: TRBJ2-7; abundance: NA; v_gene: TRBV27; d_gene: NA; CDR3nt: TGTGCCAGCAGTTTATCGTTGGGGACATCGCGTGAGCAGTACTTC; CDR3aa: CASSLSLGTSREQYF
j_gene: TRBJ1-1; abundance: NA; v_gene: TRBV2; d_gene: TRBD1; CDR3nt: TGTGCCAGCAGTGAACAACAGGGGGCCACTGAAGCTTTCTTT; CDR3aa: CASSEQQGATEAFF
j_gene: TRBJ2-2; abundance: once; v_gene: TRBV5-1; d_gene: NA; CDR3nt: TGCGCCAGCAGCATGCGTTCCGACATCACCGGGGAGCTGTTTTTT; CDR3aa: CASSMRSDITGELFF
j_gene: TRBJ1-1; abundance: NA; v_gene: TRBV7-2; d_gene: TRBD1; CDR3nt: TGTGCCAGCAGCTTCGGGACAGGAGTGAACACTGAAGCTTTCTTT; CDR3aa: CASSFGTGVNTEAFF
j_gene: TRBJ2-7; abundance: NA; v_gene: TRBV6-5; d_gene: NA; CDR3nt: TGTGCCAGCAGTTCCCCCAGGGGTGTCTCCTACGAGCAGTACTTC; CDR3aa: CASSSPRGVSYEQYF
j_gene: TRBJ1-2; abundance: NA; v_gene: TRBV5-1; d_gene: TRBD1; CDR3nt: TGCGCCAGCAGCCCAGGACAGGGCACTAACTATGGCTACACCTTC; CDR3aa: CASSPGQGTNYGYTF
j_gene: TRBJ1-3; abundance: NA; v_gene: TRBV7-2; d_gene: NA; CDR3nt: TGTGCCAGCAGCTTATTTGGTGTCGGTGGAAACACCATATATTTT; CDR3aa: CASSLFGVGGNTIYF